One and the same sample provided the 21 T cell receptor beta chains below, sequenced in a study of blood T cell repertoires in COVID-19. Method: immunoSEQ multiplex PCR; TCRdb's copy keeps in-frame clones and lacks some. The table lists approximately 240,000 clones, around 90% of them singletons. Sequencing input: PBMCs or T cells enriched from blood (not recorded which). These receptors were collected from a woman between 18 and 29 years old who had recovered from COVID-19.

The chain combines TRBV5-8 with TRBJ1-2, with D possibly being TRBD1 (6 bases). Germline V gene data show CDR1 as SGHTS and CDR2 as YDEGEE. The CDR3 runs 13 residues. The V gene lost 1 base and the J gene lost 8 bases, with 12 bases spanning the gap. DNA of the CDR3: TGTGCCAGCAGCTTGACAGGGAAGTACGGCTACACCTTC. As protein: CASSLTGKYGYTF.

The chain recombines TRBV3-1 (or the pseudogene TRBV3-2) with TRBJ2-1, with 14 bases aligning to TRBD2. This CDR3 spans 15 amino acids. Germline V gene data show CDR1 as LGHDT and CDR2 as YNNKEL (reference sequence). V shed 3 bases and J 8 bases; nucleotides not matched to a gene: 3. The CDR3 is CASSQGLAGAHEQFF. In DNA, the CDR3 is TGTGCCAGCAGCCAGGGACTAGCGGGGGCCCATGAGCAGTTCTTC.

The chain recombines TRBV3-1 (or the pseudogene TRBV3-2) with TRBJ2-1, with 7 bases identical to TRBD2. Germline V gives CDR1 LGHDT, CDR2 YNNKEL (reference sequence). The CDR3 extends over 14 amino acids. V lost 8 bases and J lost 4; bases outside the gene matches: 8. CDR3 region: CASRPGGSYNEQFF. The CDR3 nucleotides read TGTGCCAGCCGACCGGGGGGTTCTTACAATGAGCAGTTCTTC.

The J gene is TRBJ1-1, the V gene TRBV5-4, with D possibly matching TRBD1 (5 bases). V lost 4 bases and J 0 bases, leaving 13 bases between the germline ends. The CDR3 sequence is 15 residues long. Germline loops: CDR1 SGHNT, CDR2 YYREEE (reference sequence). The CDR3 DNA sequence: TGTGCCAGCAGCCAAATGGGGGGGTTGAACACTGAAGCTTTCTTT. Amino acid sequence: CASSQMGGLNTEAFF.

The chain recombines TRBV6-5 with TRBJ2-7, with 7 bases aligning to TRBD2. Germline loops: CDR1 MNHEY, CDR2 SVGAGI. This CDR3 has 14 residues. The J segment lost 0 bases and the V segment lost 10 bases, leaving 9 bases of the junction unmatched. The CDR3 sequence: CAIKLAMSSYEQYF. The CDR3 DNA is TGTGCCATCAAACTAGCGATGAGCTCCTACGAGCAGTACTTC.

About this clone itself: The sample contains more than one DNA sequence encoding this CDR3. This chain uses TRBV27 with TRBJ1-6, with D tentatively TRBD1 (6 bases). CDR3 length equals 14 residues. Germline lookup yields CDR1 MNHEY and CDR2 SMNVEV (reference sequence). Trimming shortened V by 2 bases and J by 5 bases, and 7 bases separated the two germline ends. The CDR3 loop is CASSLQGNNSPLHF. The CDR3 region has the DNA TGTGCCAGCAGTTTACAGGGGAATAATTCACCCCTCCACTTT.

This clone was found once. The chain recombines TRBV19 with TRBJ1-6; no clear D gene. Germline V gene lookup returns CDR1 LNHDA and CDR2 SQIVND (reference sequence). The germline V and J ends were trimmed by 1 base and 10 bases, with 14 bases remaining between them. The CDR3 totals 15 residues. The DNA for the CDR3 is TGTGCCAGTAGTATAGTTCGGGTCGGGGAGTCACCCCTCCACTTT. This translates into CASSIVRVGESPLHF.

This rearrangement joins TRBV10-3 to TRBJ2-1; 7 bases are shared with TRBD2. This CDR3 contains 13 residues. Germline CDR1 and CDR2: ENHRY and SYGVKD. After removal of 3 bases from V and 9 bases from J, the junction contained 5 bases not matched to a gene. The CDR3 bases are TGTGCCATCAGTGAATCGCGGGAGACTGAGCAGTTCTTC. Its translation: CAISESRETEQFF.

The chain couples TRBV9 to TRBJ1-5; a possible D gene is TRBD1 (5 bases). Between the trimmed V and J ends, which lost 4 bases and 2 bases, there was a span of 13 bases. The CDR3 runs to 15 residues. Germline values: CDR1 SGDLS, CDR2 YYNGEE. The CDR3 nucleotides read TGTGCCAGCAGCAGCCAGGGATGGGGCAATCAGCCCCAGCATTTT. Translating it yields CASSSQGWGNQPQHF. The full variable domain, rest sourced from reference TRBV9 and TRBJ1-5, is DSGVTQTPKHLITATGQRVTLRCSPRSGDLSVYWYQQSLDQGLQFLIQYYNGEERAKGNILERFSAQQFPDLHSELNLSSLELGDSALYFCASSSQGWGNQPQHFGDGTRLSIL.

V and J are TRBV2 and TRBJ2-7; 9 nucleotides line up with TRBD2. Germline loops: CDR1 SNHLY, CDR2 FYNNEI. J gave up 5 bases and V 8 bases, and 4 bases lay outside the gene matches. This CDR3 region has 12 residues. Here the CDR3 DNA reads TGTGCCAGCGGCCGACTAGCGGACGAGCAGTACTTC. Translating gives CASGRLADEQYF.

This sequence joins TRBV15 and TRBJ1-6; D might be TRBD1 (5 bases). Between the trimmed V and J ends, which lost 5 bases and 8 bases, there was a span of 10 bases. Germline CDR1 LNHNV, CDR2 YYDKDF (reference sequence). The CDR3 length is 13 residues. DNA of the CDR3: TGTGCCACCAGCGCAGGGCCCCATTCACCCCTCCACTTT. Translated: CATSAGPHSPLHF.

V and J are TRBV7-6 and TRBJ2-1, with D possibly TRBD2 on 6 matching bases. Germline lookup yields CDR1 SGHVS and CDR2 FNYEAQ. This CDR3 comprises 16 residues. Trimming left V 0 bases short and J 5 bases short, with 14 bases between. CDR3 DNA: TGTGCCAGCAGCTTAGCCGCGGGTCGGGAGAACAATGAGCAGTTCTTC. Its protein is CASSLAAGRENNEQFF.

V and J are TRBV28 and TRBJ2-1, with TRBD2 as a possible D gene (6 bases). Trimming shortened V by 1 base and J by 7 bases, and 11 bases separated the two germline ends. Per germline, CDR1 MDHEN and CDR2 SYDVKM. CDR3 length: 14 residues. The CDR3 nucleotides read TGTGCCAGCAGTTTATCCTCAGGGAGGAATGAGCAGTTCTTC. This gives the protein CASSLSSGRNEQFF.

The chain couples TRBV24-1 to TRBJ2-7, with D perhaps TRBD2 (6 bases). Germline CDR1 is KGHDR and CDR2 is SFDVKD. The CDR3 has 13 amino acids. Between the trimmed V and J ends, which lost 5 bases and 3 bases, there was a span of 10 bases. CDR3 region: CATSVGGGYEQYF. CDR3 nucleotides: TGTGCCACCAGTGTGGGAGGCGGCTACGAGCAGTACTTC.

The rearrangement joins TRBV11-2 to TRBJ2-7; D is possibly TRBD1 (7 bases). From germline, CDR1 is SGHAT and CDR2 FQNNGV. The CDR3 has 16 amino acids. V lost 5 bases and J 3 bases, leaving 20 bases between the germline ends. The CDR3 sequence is CASSNHGRGRLYEQYF. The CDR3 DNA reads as TGTGCCAGCAGCAACCATGGCAGGGGGAGGCTCTACGAGCAGTACTTC.

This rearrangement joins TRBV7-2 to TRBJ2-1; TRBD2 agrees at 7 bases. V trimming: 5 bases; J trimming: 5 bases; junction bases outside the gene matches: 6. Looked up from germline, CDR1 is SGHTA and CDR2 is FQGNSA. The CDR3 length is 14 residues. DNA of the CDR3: TGTGCCAGCAGCCCCTGGGCGGGGGACAATGAGCAGTTCTTC. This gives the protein CASSPWAGDNEQFF.

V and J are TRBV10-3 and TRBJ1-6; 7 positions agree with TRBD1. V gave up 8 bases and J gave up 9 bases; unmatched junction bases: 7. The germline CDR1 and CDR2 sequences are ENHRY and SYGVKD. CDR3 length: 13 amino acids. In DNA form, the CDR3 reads TGTGCCATCCAGGGGGACCAATTTTCACCCCTCCACTTT. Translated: CAIQGDQFSPLHF.

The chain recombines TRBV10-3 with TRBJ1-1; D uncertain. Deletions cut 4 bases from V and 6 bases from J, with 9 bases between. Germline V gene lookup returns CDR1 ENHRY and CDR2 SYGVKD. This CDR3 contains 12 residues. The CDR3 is CAISGGAPEAFF. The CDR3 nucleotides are TGTGCCATCAGTGGAGGTGCCCCTGAAGCTTTCTTT.

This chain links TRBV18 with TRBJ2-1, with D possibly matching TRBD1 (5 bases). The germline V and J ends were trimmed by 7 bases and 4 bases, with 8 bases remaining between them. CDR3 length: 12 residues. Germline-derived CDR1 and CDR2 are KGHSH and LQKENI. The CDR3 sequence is CASFTGYNEQFF. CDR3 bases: TGTGCCAGCTTCACAGGTTACAATGAGCAGTTCTTC.

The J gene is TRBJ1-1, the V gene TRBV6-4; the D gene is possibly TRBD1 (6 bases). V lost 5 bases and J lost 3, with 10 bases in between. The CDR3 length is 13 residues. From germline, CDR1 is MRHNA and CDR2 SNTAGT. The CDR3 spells CASSYAGDTEAFF. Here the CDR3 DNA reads TGTGCCAGCAGTTATGCAGGGGACACTGAAGCTTTCTTT.

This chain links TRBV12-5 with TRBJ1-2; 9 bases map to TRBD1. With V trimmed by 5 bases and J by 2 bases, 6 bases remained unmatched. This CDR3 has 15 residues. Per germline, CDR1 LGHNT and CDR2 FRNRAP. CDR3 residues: CASGANRGPNYGYTF. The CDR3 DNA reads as TGTGCTAGTGGTGCAAACAGGGGGCCCAACTATGGCTACACCTTC.